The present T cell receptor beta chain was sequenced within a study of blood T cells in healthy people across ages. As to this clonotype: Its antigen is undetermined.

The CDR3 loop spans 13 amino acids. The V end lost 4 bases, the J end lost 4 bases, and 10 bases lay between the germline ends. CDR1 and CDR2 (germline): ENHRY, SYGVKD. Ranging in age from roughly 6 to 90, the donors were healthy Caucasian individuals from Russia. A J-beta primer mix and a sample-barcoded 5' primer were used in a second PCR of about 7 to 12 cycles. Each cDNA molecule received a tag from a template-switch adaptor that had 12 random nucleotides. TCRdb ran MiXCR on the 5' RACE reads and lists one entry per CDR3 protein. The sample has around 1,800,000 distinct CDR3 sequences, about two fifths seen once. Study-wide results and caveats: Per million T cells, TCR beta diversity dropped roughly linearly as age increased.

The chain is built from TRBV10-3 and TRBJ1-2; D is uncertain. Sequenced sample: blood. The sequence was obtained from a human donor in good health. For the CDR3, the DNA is TGTGCCATCAGTGGAGGAGGGTCCTATGGCTACACCTTC. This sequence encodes CAISGGGSYGYTF.